What follows are 16 T cell receptor beta chains derived from one specimen sequenced in a study of blood T cell repertoires in COVID-19. The repertoire was sequenced with immunoSEQ multiplex PCR; TCRdb's copy has only in-frame clones and lacks some. The sample gives over 100,000 clones, about 80% of which show up once; 5.5% to 8% is in the top ten. The material sequenced was peripheral blood. These receptors all stem from a woman in her forties or fifties with acute or convalescent COVID-19.

The count of this clone is one. The chain combines TRBV19 with TRBJ1-1; D is ambiguous. The CDR3 runs 12 residues. The V gene's germline CDR1 is LNHDA and CDR2 SQIVND (reference sequence). V gave up 5 bases and J gave up 1 base, with 5 bases separating them. CDR3 sequence: CASSYWNTEAFF. For the CDR3, the DNA is TGTGCCAGTAGTTATTGGAACACTGAAGCTTTCTTT. The full variable domain, rest sourced from reference TRBV19 and TRBJ1-1, is DGGITQSPKYLFRKEGQNVTLSCEQNLNHDAMYWYRQDPGQGLRLIYYSQIVNDFQKGDIAEGYSVSREKKESFPLTVTSAQKNPTAFYLCASSYWNTEAFFGQGTRLTVV.

The V gene is TRBV19, the J gene TRBJ2-7; 8 positions match TRBD1. The CDR3 length is 15 residues. Germline loops: CDR1 LNHDA, CDR2 SQIVND (reference sequence). Trimming cost V 9 bases and J 3 bases; bases outside gene matches: 13. The CDR3 sequence: CASAQRQGAIYEQYF. The CDR3 DNA is TGTGCCAGCGCGCAGAGGCAGGGGGCGATCTACGAGCAGTACTTC. Together with reference TRBV19 and TRBJ2-7, the CDR3 gives the full variable domain: DGGITQSPKYLFRKEGQNVTLSCEQNLNHDAMYWYRQDPGQGLRLIYYSQIVNDFQKGDIAEGYSVSREKKESFPLTVTSAQKNPTAFYLCASAQRQGAIYEQYFGPGTRLTVT.

This clone was counted once. The chain uses TRBV10-2 and TRBJ2-7, with D uncertain. This CDR3 is built from 14 residues. Deletions cut 4 bases from V and 3 bases from J, with 13 bases between. Germline values: CDR1 WSHSY, CDR2 SAAADI. Written as DNA, the CDR3 is TGCGCCAGCAGTGCCCTAAATGTGTTCTACGAGCAGTACTTC. Its translation: CASSALNVFYEQYF.

The CDR3 loop reads CASSLAIAGGYNEQFF. CDR3 DNA sequence: TGTGCCAGCAGCTTAGCGATAGCGGGGGGGTACAATGAGCAGTTCTTC. V usage is TRBV7-8 and J usage is TRBJ2-1; 11 nucleotides line up with TRBD2. The V segment lost 0 bases and the J segment 4 bases; nucleotides outside the gene matches: 2. This CDR3 spans 16 amino acids. The germline V gene encodes CDR1 SGHVS and CDR2 FQNEAQ.

With regard to this clone: At one end, the junction sequence differs from germline, possibly due to a read error. The chain is built from TRBV4-2 and TRBJ2-1, with 14 bases identical to TRBD2. Germline assignment: CDR1 LGHNA and CDR2 YNFKEQ. CDR3 length: 15 amino acids. CDR3 residues: CASSPGLAGVEPQVF. CDR3 sequence (DNA): TGTGCCAGCAGCCCGGGACTAGCGGGGGTAGAACCCCAGGTCTTC.

The rearrangement joins TRBV7-3 to TRBJ2-3, with unresolved D. The CDR3 totals 13 residues. CDR1 is SGHTA, CDR2 FQGTGA, per germline. V was shortened by 2 bases and J by 2 bases, with 5 bases between the two germline ends. For the CDR3, the DNA is TGTGCCAGCAGCTTACCTAACACAGATACGCAGTATTTT. Translation: CASSLPNTDTQYF.

The chain has TRBV9 and TRBJ1-4; 8 bases are shared with TRBD1. The V and J ends lost 2 bases and 8 bases, in that order; junction bases with no gene match: 14. CDR3 size: 17 residues. CDR1 and CDR2 (germline): SGDLS, YYNGEE. CDR3: CASSVGTGFGEGEKLFF. CDR3 nucleotide sequence: TGTGCCAGCAGCGTCGGGACAGGTTTTGGGGAAGGGGAAAAACTGTTTTTT.

The V and J genes are TRBV6-4 and TRBJ2-3; D is possibly TRBD2 (7 bases). The CDR3 loop spans 16 amino acids. Trimming shortened V by 5 bases and J by 1 base, and 16 bases separated the two germline ends. Germline loops: CDR1 MRHNA, CDR2 SNTAGT. In DNA form, the CDR3 reads TGTGCCAGCAGTCCATACCCGGGGGGCGGCACAGATACGCAGTATTTT. This codes for CASSPYPGGGTDTQYF.

The chain links TRBV2 to TRBJ1-1; D is possibly TRBD1 (5 bases). Trimming removed 7 bases at V and 0 bases at J, with 9 bases between. CDR1 is SNHLY and CDR2 is FYNNEI in the germline V gene. This CDR3 spans 13 amino acids. The CDR3 region has the DNA TGTGCCAGCACGGGGGTAGTGAACACTGAAGCTTTCTTT. It translates to CASTGVVNTEAFF.

Here the CDR3 reads CASSKKGASSYEQYF. The DNA of the CDR3 is TGTGCCAGTAGTAAGAAAGGGGCCAGCTCCTACGAGCAGTACTTC. This sequence joins TRBV19 and TRBJ2-7, with D maybe TRBD1 (5 bases). This CDR3 region has 15 residues. The germline CDR1 and CDR2 sequences are LNHDA and SQIVND (reference sequence). V lost 4 bases, J lost 0 bases, and 13 bases lay in between.

J is TRBJ2-1 and V is TRBV11-3, with 7 bases aligning to TRBD1. This CDR3 has 14 amino acids. The V gene end was trimmed by 8 bases and the J gene end by 0 bases; junction bases not matched to a gene: 4. In germline, CDR1 is SGHNT, CDR2 YENEEA. This CDR3 reads CASAPGGSYNEQFF. As DNA, the CDR3 is TGTGCCAGCGCGCCAGGGGGCTCCTACAATGAGCAGTTCTTC.

The chain has TRBV11-2 and TRBJ2-3; TRBD2 agrees at 7 bases. J lost 0 bases, V lost 1 base, and 4 bases had no gene match. In germline, CDR1 is SGHAT, CDR2 FQNNGV. The CDR3 runs 16 residues. CDR3 nucleotides: TGTGCCAGCAGCTTAGGAAGCGGGATTAGCACAGATACGCAGTATTTT. Its protein is CASSLGSGISTDTQYF.

This chain joins TRBV20-1 and TRBJ2-5; TRBD1 aligns across 8 bases. The CDR3 has 15 residues. With V trimmed by 6 bases and J by 1 base, 10 bases remained unmatched. CDR1 and CDR2 from the germline V gene are DFQATT and SNEGSKA (reference sequence). The CDR3 nucleotides are TGCAGTGCCAGTAAAGGGACAGGTGCCCAAGAGACCCAGTACTTC. Translation gives CSASKGTGAQETQYF.

This chain links TRBV5-6 with TRBJ1-5, with 8 bases matching TRBD1. Germline loops: CDR1 SGHDT, CDR2 YYEEEE. The V gene end was trimmed by 2 bases and the J gene end by 4 bases; junction bases not matched to a gene: 5. The length of the CDR3 is 15 residues. The CDR3 DNA reads as TGTGCCAGCAGCTTTGGGACAGGTTTTAATCAGCCCCAGCATTTT. Its protein product is CASSFGTGFNQPQHF. Full variable domain (missing parts from reference TRBV5-6 and TRBJ1-5): DAGVTQSPTHLIKTRGQQVTLRCSPKSGHDTVSWYQQALGQGPQFIFQYYEEEERQRGNFPDRFSGHQFPNYSSELNVNALLLGDSALYLCASSFGTGFNQPQHFGDGTRLSIL.

The table lists this clone with a count of one. The V and J genes are TRBV5-1 and TRBJ2-3; a possible D gene is TRBD2 (5 bases). Trimming removed 2 bases from V and 3 bases from J, with 13 bases in between. The CDR3 sequence is 15 residues long. The germline V gene encodes CDR1 SGHRS and CDR2 YFSETQ. In nucleotides, the CDR3 is TGCGCCAGCAGCTTTCGAGGGCTTGAGACAGATACGCAGTATTTT. Its translation is CASSFRGLETDTQYF. Together with reference TRBV5-1 and TRBJ2-3, the CDR3 gives the full variable domain: KAGVTQTPRYLIKTRGQQVTLSCSPISGHRSVSWYQQTPGQGLQFLFEYFSETQRNKGNFPGRFSGRQFSNSRSEMNVSTLELGDSALYLCASSFRGLETDTQYFGPGTRLTVL.

The chain employs TRBV28 and TRBJ2-1, with D uncertain. Trimming pared 2 bases from V and 13 bases from J, leaving 15 bases between. The CDR3 spans 13 residues. CDR1 and CDR2 (germline): MDHEN, SYDVKM. The CDR3 DNA reads as TGTGCCAGCAGTTTAAGAAACAGCCTTTTCCAGTTCTTC. Protein sequence: CASSLRNSLFQFF.